Below, one TCR beta chain is given with its context. Deletions cut 6 bases from V and 3 bases from J, with 9 bases between. The CDR3 has 13 residues. The entry originates in a study of T cell responses to AZD1222 COVID-19 vaccine. The protocol was immunoSEQ multiplex PCR, while the TCRdb copy is restricted to in-frame clones and leaves out a portion. Counted here are 150,000 or so clones, about 89% occurring once; the ten biggest clones make up approximately 3.8%. This material consisted of peripheral blood, taken 28 days after the second AZD1222 dose. The chain couples TRBV12-3 or TRBV12-4 to TRBJ1-3, with D unresolved. This clonotype originated in an adult who received the AZD1222 COVID-19 vaccine. CDR3 sequence reads: CASSPGFGNTIYF. In DNA, the CDR3 is TGTGCCAGCAGCCCCGGGTTTGGAAACACCATATATTTT.